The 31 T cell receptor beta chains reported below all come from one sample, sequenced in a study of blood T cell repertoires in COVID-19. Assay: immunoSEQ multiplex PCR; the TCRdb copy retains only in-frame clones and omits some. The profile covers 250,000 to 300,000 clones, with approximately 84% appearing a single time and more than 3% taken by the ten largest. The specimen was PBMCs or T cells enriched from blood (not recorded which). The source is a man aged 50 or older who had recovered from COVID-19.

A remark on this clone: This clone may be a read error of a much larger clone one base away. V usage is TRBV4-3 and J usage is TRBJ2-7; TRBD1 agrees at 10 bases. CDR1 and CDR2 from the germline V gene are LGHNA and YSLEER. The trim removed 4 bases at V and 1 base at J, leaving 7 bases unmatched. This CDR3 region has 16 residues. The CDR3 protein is CASSPSGTGESYEQYF. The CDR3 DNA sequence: TGCGCCAGCAGCCCTTCCGGGACAGGGGAATCCTACGAGCAGTACTTC.

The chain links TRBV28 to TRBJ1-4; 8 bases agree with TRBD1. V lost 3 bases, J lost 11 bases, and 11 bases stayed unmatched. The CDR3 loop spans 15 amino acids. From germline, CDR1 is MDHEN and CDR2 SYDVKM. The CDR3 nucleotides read TGTGCCAGCAGTTTGCCGGGACAGGTGAGAGGGAAACTGTTTTTT. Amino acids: CASSLPGQVRGKLFF.

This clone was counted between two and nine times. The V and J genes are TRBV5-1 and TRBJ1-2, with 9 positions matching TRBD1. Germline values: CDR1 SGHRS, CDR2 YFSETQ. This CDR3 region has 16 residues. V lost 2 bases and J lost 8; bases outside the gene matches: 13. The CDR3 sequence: CASSLGTGTGLAGYTF. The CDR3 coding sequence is TGCGCCAGCAGCTTAGGTACCGGGACAGGGTTAGCGGGCTACACCTTC.

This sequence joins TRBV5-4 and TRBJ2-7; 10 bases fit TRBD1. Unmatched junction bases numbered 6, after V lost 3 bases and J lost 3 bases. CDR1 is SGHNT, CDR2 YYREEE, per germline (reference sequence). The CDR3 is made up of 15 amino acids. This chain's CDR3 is CASSSLTGGGYEQYF. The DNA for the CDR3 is TGTGCCAGCAGCTCGCTGACAGGGGGCGGCTACGAGCAGTACTTC.

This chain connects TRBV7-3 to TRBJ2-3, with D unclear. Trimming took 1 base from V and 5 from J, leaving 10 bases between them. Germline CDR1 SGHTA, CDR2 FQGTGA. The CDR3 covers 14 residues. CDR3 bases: TGTGCCAGCAGCTTAAATGGCTTTCAAGATACGCAGTATTTT. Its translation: CASSLNGFQDTQYF.

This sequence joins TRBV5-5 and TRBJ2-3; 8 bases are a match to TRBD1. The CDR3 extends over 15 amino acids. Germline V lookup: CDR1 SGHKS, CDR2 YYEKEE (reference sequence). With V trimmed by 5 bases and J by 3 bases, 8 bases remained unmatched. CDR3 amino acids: CASSTTGTGTDTQYF. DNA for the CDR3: TGTGCCAGCAGTACTACCGGGACAGGAACAGATACGCAGTATTTT.

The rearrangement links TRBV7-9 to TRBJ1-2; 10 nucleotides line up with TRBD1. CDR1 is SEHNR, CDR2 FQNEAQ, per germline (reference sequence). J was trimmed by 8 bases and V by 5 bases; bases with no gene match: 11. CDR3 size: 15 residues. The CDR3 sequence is CASSAGRQGAFGYTF. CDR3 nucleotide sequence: TGTGCCAGCAGCGCCGGGAGACAGGGGGCCTTCGGCTACACCTTC. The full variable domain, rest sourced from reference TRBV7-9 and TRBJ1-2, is DTGVSQNPRHKITKRGQNVTFRCDPISEHNRLYWYRQTLGQGPEFLTYFQNEAQLEKSRLLSDRFSAERPKGSFSTLEIQRTEQGDSAMYLCASSAGRQGAFGYTFGSGTRLTVV.

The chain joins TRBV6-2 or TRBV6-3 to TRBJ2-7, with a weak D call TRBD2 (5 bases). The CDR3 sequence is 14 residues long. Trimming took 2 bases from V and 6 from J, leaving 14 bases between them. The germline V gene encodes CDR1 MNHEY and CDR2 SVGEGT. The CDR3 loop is CASSYGPLEGEQYF. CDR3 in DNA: TGTGCCAGCAGTTACGGGCCACTAGAAGGCGAGCAGTACTTC.

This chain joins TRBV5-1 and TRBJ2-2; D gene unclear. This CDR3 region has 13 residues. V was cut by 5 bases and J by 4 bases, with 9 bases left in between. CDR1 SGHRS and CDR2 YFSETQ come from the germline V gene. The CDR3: CASRRDITGELFF. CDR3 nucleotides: TGCGCCAGCAGGCGTGATATCACCGGGGAGCTGTTTTTT.

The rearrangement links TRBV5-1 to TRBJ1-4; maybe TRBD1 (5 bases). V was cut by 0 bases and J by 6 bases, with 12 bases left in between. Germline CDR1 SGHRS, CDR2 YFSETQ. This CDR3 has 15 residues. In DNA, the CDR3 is TGCGCCAGCAGCTTGGGTGGCAGGGCGGATGAAAAACTGTTTTTT. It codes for CASSLGGRADEKLFF. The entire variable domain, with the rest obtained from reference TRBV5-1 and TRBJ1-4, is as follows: KAGVTQTPRYLIKTRGQQVTLSCSPISGHRSVSWYQQTPGQGLQFLFEYFSETQRNKGNFPGRFSGRQFSNSRSEMNVSTLELGDSALYLCASSLGGRADEKLFFGSGTQLSVL.

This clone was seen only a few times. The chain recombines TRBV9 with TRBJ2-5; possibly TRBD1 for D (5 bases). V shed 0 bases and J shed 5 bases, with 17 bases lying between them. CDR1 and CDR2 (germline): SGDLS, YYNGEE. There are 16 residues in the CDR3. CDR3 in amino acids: CASSVGIGHPQETQYF. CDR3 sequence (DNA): TGTGCCAGCAGCGTAGGGATTGGACACCCTCAGGAGACCCAGTACTTC.

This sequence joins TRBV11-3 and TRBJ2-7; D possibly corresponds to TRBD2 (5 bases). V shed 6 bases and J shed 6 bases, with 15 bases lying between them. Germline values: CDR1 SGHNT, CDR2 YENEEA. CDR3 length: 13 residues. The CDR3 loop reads CASSFGVGGEQYF. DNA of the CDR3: TGTGCCAGCAGTTTCGGGGTTGGAGGCGAGCAGTACTTC.

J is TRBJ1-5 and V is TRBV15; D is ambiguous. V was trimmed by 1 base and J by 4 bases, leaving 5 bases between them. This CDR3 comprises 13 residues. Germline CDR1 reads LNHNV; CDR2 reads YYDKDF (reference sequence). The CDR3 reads CATSRGRNQPQHF. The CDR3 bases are TGTGCCACCAGCAGAGGGAGAAATCAGCCCCAGCATTTT.

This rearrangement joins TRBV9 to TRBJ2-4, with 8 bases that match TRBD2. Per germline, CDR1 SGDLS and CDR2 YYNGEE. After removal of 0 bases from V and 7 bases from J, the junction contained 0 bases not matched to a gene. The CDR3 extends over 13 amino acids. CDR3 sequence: CASSVGLANIQYF. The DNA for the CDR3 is TGTGCCAGCAGCGTAGGACTAGCGAACATTCAGTACTTC.

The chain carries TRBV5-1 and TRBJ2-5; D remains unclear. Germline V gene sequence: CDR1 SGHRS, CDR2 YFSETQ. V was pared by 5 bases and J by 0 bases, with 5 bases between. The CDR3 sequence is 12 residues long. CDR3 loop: CASSHDQETQYF. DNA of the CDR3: TGCGCCAGCAGTCATGACCAAGAGACCCAGTACTTC.

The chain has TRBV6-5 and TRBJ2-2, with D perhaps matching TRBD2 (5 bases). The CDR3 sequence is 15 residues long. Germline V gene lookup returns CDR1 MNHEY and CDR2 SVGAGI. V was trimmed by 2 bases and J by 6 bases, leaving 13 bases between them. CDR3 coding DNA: TGTGCCAGCAGTTACCTCCAGGACTTGTCCGGGGAGCTGTTTTTT. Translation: CASSYLQDLSGELFF.

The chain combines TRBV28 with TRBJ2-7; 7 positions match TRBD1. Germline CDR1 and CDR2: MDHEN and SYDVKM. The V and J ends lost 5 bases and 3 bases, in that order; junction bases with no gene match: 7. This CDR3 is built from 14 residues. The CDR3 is CASSPPGQFYEQYF. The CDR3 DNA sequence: TGTGCCAGCAGTCCTCCGGGACAGTTCTACGAGCAGTACTTC.

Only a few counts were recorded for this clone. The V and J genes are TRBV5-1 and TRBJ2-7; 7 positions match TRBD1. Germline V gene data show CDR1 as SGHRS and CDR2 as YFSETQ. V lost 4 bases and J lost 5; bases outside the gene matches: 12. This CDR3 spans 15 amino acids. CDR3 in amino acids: CASSPGTVKVDEQYF. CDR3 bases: TGCGCCAGCAGCCCCGGGACAGTAAAGGTGGACGAGCAGTACTTC.

CDR3 sequence: CASSQGDRGRSAEIQYF. CDR3 coding DNA: TGTGCCAGCAGTCAAGGGGACAGGGGGCGCTCCGCAGAAATTCAGTACTTC. This chain uses TRBV6-2 or TRBV6-3 with TRBJ2-4, with 12 bases matching TRBD1. The V gene's germline CDR1 is MNHEY and CDR2 SVGEGT. Trimming cost V 5 bases and J 10 bases; bases outside gene matches: 15. The CDR3 runs 17 residues.

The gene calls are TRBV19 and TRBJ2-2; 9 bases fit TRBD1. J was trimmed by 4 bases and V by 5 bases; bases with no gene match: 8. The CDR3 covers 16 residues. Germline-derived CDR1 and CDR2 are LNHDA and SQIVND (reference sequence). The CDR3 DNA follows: TGTGCCAGTAGTGCTACAGGGGGCATTCTCACCGGGGAGCTGTTTTTT. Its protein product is CASSATGGILTGELFF.

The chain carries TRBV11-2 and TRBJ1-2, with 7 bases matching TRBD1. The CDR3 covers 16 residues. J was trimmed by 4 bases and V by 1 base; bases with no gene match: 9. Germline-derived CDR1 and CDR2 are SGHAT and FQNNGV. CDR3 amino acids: CASSLARRQGVYGYTF. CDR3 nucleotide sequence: TGTGCCAGCAGCTTAGCTAGGAGACAGGGAGTCTATGGCTACACCTTC.

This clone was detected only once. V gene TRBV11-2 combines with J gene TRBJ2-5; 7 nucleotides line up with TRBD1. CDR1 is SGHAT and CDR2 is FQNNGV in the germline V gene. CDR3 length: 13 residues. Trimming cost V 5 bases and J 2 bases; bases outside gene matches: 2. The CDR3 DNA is TGTGCCAGCAGCCGGGACAGACAAGAGACCCAGTACTTC. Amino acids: CASSRDRQETQYF.

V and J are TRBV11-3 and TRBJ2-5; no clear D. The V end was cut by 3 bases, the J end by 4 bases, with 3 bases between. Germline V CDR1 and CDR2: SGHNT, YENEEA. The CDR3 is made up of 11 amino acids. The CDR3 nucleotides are TGTGCCAGCAGCTTCGGAGAGACCCAGTACTTC. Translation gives CASSFGETQYF.

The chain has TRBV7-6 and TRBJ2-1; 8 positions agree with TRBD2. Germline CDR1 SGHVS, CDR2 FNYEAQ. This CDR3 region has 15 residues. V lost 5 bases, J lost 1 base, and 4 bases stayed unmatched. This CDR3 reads CASSPRGGSYNEQFF. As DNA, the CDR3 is TGTGCCAGCAGCCCCCGGGGGGGGTCCTACAATGAGCAGTTCTTC.

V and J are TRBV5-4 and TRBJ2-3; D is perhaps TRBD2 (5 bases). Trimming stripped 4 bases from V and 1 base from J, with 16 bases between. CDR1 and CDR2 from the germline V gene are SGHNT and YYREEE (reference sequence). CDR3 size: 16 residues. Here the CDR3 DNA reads TGTGCCAGCAGCCTGGCCACAGTAGCGCGCACAGATACGCAGTATTTT. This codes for CASSLATVARTDTQYF.

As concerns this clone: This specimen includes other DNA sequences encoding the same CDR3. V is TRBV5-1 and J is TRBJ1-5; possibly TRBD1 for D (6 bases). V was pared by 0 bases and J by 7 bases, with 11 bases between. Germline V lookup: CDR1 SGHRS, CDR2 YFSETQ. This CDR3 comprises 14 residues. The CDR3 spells CASSLEGRGQPQHF. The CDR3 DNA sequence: TGCGCCAGCAGCTTGGAGGGGAGGGGGCAGCCCCAGCATTTT. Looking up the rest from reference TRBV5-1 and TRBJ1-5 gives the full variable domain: KAGVTQTPRYLIKTRGQQVTLSCSPISGHRSVSWYQQTPGQGLQFLFEYFSETQRNKGNFPGRFSGRQFSNSRSEMNVSTLELGDSALYLCASSLEGRGQPQHFGDGTRLSIL.

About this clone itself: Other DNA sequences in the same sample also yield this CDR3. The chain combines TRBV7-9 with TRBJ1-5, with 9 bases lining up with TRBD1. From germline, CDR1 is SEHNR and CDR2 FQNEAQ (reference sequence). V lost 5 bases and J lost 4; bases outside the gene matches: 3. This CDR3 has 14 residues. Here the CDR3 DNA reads TGTGCCAGCAGCCCGACAGGGGGGAATCAGCCCCAGCATTTT. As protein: CASSPTGGNQPQHF. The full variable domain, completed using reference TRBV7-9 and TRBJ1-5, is DTGVSQNPRHKITKRGQNVTFRCDPISEHNRLYWYRQTLGQGPEFLTYFQNEAQLEKSRLLSDRFSAERPKGSFSTLEIQRTEQGDSAMYLCASSPTGGNQPQHFGDGTRLSIL.

This CDR3 is CASSFGQGSYGYTF. DNA for the CDR3: TGTGCCAGCAGCTTCGGACAGGGGTCCTATGGCTACACCTTC. The genes are TRBV5-6 and TRBJ1-2, with TRBD1 identical over 9 bases. CDR1 is SGHDT, CDR2 YYEEEE, per germline. This CDR3 is built from 14 residues. Trimming took 2 bases from V and 4 from J; bases not matched to a gene: 3.

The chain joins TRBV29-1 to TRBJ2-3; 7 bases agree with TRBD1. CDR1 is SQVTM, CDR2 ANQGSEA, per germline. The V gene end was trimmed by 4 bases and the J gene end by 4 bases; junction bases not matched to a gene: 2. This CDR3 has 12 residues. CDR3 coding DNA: TGCAGCGTTGGACAGGGTTCAGATACGCAGTATTTT. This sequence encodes CSVGQGSDTQYF.

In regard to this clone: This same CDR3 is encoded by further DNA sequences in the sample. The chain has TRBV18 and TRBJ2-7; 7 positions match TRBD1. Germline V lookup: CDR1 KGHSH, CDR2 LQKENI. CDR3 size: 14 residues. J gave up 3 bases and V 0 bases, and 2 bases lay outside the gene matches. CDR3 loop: CASSPPDRVYEQYF. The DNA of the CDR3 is TGTGCCAGCTCACCACCTGACAGGGTCTACGAGCAGTACTTC.

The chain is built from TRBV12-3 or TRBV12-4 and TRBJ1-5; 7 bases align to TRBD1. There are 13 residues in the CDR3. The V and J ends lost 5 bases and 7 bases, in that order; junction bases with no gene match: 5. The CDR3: CASSRDSWQPQHF. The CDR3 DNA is TGTGCCAGCAGTCGGGACAGTTGGCAGCCCCAGCATTTT.